This T cell receptor (beta chain) came from a study of PD-L1 blockade in urothelial cancer listed by TCRdb under 2017. Turning to the overall study: All patients started therapy in the mid-2010s and received atezolizumab 1,200 mg intravenously every 3 weeks. Twenty-nine patients had pretreatment blood TCR-seq, roughly 25 had at least one posttreatment blood collection, and roughly 25 had tumor TCR-seq. Pretreatment tumor samples and matched peripheral blood, collected serially before and after atezolizumab treatment, underwent TCR sequencing. An ECOG performance status of 0 or 1 was recorded for the patients, and 0 to 3 prior chemotherapy regimens had been received by the patients. Blood samples were analyzed at 3 weeks after treatment start (second dose) and at 6 weeks after treatment start. Fewer than ten patients achieved durable clinical benefit and approximately 20 did not. Somatic, immune and clinical correlates of response to PD-L1 blockade with atezolizumab in urothelial cancer were the focus of an exploratory multi-omic analysis. In the same patients, pretreatment tumors underwent whole exome sequencing and RNA sequencing in addition to TCR sequencing. Durable clinical benefit was defined as progression-free survival longer than 6 months, and TCR features were also tested against progression-free and overall survival. Twenty-five of 29 patients were identified as males with urothelial cancer of bladder origin, and a prior smoking history was reported by 18 of 29 patients. Blood samples gave median yields of around 150,000 T cells and 82,636 unique TCRs, along with a median clonality of about 0.084. On the study overall, not on this receptor specifically: Greater expansion of tumor-associated TCR clones in peripheral blood 3 weeks after the start of treatment was observed in patients with durable benefit (n of about 20, p = 0.022). Because the sample size was small (n = 29) and many of the analyses were exploratory, the results are meant to be hypothesis-generating. A pretreatment peripheral blood TCR clonality below the median was linked to improved progression-free and overall survival.

The germline V gene sets CDR1 to KGHSH and CDR2 to LQKENI. CDR3 length: 15 amino acids, cysteine to phenylalanine. Only CDR3 DNA remains: 45 bases, in frame from the first base. Germline trimming: 4 bases from V, 6 bases from J; junction bases outside gene matches: 6. In light of the paper, this sample's time point label describes: pretreatment peripheral blood. The cohort included about 29 patients with locally advanced or metastatic urothelial carcinoma who were treated at Memorial Sloan Kettering on a trial protocol. Peripheral blood mononuclear cells were collected pretreatment and during treatment, with between 1 and 8 total time points per patient. The Qiagen DNeasy Blood extraction kit was used to purify genomic DNA from total PBMCs and tumor samples. PBMCs were collected pretreatment and during treatment, and were isolated and stored as previously described. Synthetic TCR analog templates were spiked into each PCR so that absolute template abundance could be estimated from read counts. Using the immunoSEQ assay, TCRbeta CDR3 regions were amplified from genomic DNA with bias-controlled V and J gene primers. Sequencing of rearranged TCRbeta segments was performed at approximately 20X coverage. Concerning the study's data processing: Clustering was used to correct sequencing errors, and CDR3s were annotated against IMGT to assign V, D and J genes. Downstream analyses used only productive TCRbeta rearrangements and left out out-of-frame or stop-codon sequences. Clonality was computed as one minus Shannon entropy normalized by the log of the number of unique productive sequences. Fisher's exact test with Benjamini-Hochberg correction, using a cutoff of adjusted p below 0.01, was how clones that differed between time points or between blood and tumor were identified. TCRdb stores this immuneACCESS table with in-frame sequences only. Part of the clones is absent; in the studies checked, under half of the shortfall reflects unresolved V genes, and no reason is known for the rest. The V and J calls and clone size are taken from that table; D and trimming were inferred from the DNA. The sample table contains about 52,000 clones; only one count was recorded for about three quarters of them. Jointly, the top ten make up roughly 4% of the sample.

To note about this clone: Its antigen is still unknown. Base qualities were left out, and no much larger clone turns up one base away.

The V gene is TRBV18 and the J gene is TRBJ2-2; 9 middle bases align to TRBD1. The clonotype was recovered from a man in his 70s with urothelial cancer. Specimen: PBMCs, collected around atezolizumab (anti-PD-L1) treatment. The CDR3 protein: CASSRGQGRAGELFF. The DNA sequence is as follows: TGTGCCAGCTCACGTGGACAGGGGCGAGCCGGGGAGCTGTTTTTT.